This T cell receptor (beta chain) was profiled in a study of tumor-infiltrating lymphocytes in primary liver carcinoma. The study's findings and limits: Tumor top-250-clone fraction significantly exceeded that of blood (p = 0.039). Detection in all five tumor regions applied to only about 7-25% of top clones.

This clonotype was counted many times. The antigen remains unidentified. From 500 ng of total RNA, TCR beta-specific cDNA was reverse-transcribed using a constant-region primer. Amplification in three nested multiplex PCR rounds with slightly modified ARM-PCR gave rise to TCR beta libraries. The first two PCR rounds used TRBV1-TRBV30 primers with a Cbeta primer, 9 to 10 cycles each. One entry per CDR3 protein results from TCRdb running MiXCR on the multiplex PCR reads. Of 45,000 to 55,000 distinct CDR3 sequences listed, about 68% are singletons. CDR3 length: 12 amino acids. Germline V gene data show CDR1 as MDHEN and CDR2 as SYDVKM. The V and J ends lost 7 bases and 4 bases, in that order; junction bases with no gene match: 1. Bulk tissue was left unsorted, and RNA and DNA were co-extracted from 20-30 mg of it.

This TCR derives from a man aged 35-49 years with primary liver carcinoma and hepatitis B virus infection. The rearrangement uses TRBV28 and TRBJ2-7, with TRBD2 matching 10 bases. Sequencing input: liver tumor tissue from sampling region 2. Noted subset: tumor region T2, inferior pole. This CDR3 is CASNSGRYEQYF. The CDR3 DNA is TGTGCCAGCAATAGCGGGAGGTACGAGCAGTACTTC.